This T cell receptor beta chain was captured by sequencing in a study of somatic mutations in cytotoxic T cells in rheumatoid arthritis. CDR1 is PRHDT, CDR2 FYEKMQ, per germline (reference sequence). Trimming cost V 3 bases and J 2 bases; bases outside gene matches: 5. The CDR3 runs 15 residues. Assay used: immunoSEQ multiplex PCR; TCRdb lists only in-frame clones, some missing. The sample lists under 15,000 clones, 70% to 85% seen once, with 8.5% to 10% in the top ten. The sequenced material came from CD8+ T cells sorted from blood. The source is a man between 65 and 80 years old in good health. The rearrangement uses TRBV13 and TRBJ1-2; TRBD1 matches at 8 bases. This chain's CDR3 is CASSFTGQGNYGYTF. CDR3 DNA: TGTGCCAGCAGCTTTACTGGACAGGGCAACTATGGCTACACCTTC.